The rows below give T cell receptor beta chains drawn from one sample of a study of long-term antiretroviral therapy in people with HIV. Some clones are missing from TCRdb's copy, which holds only in-frame ones; the method was immunoSEQ multiplex PCR. The table has 25,000 to 35,000 clones, approximately 96% seen once. The material was unsorted PBMCs, obtained approximately 6.8 years after starting antiretroviral therapy. The origin of the receptors is a man under 40 with HIV. Each CDR3 is given with its conserved first and last residue. The order of the fields is V gene, D gene, J gene, clone size, CDR3 protein, CDR3 DNA. The D gene is left open where the match is weak. Part of the rows lack a size; the others show once, few, many or a class for expanded clones.

TRBV19	.	TRBJ1-3	few	CASPGLVGDTIYF	TGTGCCAGCCCGGGACTGGTTGGCGACACCATATATTTT
TRBV7-9	TRBD1	TRBJ2-7	.	CASSHRDRGQGEQYF	TGTGCCAGCAGCCACCGGGACAGGGGGCAGGGGGAGCAGTACTTC
TRBV19	.	TRBJ1-1	.	CASSIVLLGGTEAFF	TGTGCCAGTAGTATAGTCCTCCTGGGTGGCACTGAAGCTTTCTTT
TRBV6-6	.	TRBJ2-1	.	CASSPSRSYNEQFF	TGTGCCAGCAGCCCCTCCCGCTCCTACAATGAGCAGTTCTTC
TRBV19	.	TRBJ2-7	.	CASSIGGIHEQYF	TGTGCCAGTAGTATTGGGGGAATCCACGAGCAGTACTTC
TRBV6-5	TRBD1	TRBJ2-7	few	CASSRTGGFYEQYF	TGTGCCAGCAGTAGGACAGGGGGCTTTTACGAGCAGTACTTC
TRBV5-6	TRBD2	TRBJ2-3	.	CASSLGLAGGPSSDTQYF	TGTGCCAGCAGCTTGGGCCTAGCGGGAGGGCCGAGTTCAGATACGCAGTATTTT
TRBV4-3	.	TRBJ1-2	once	CASSQAGPGHPTYGYTF	TGCGCCAGCAGCCAAGCCGGACCAGGGCACCCTACCTATGGCTACACCTTC
TRBV9	.	TRBJ2-1	.	CASSVGPADNEQFF	TGTGCCAGCAGCGTAGGCCCGGCCGACAATGAGCAGTTCTTC
TRBV5-6	TRBD1	TRBJ1-1	.	CASMTGSEAFF	TGTGCCAGCATGACAGGGTCTGAAGCTTTCTTT
TRBV5-1	.	TRBJ2-1	.	CASSLGRGGNNEQFF	TGCGCCAGCAGCTTGGGGAGGGGCGGGAACAATGAGCAGTTCTTC
TRBV2	TRBD2	TRBJ2-5	.	CASSEVAGGGETQYF	TGTGCCAGCAGTGAAGTAGCGGGAGGGGGAGAGACCCAGTACTTC
TRBV7-8	.	TRBJ1-1	.	CASSPMGPNTEAFF	TGTGCCAGCAGCCCCATGGGCCCGAACACTGAAGCTTTCTTT
TRBV12-5	.	TRBJ1-2	.	CASGLVRGGYTF	TGTGCTAGTGGTTTGGTAAGGGGGGGCTACACCTTC
TRBV7-2	TRBD1	TRBJ1-1	.	CASSLGTGEKDAFF	TGTGCCAGCAGCTTAGGGACAGGGGAAAAGGATGCTTTCTTT
TRBV7-2	TRBD2	TRBJ2-5	once	CASSLPSSGAETQYF	TGTGCCAGCAGCTTACCGTCTAGCGGGGCGGAGACCCAGTACTTC
TRBV4-1	.	TRBJ2-7	.	CASSHMPGAEQYF	TGCGCCAGCAGCCACATGCCAGGGGCCGAGCAGTACTTC
TRBV25-1	.	TRBJ1-2	.	CASSEGWGESGYTF	TGTGCCAGCAGTGAAGGTTGGGGGGAGTCGGGCTACACCTTC
TRBV29-1	.	TRBJ1-1	once	CSAGLTGNTEAFF	TGCAGCGCAGGACTGACAGGGAACACTGAAGCTTTCTTT
TRBV19	.	TRBJ2-7	.	CASISPNYEQYF	TGTGCCAGTATCTCTCCCAATTACGAGCAGTACTTC
TRBV9	.	TRBJ2-3	.	CASSEERSFTDTQYF	TGTGCCAGCAGCGAGGAGCGAAGTTTCACAGATACGCAGTATTTT
TRBV7-8	.	TRBJ2-3	.	CASSSSSQRGTILDTQYF	TGTGCCAGCAGCTCATCTTCTCAAAGGGGGACTATATTAGATACGCAGTATTTT
TRBV21-1	.	TRBJ2-7	.	CASSNSEDIYFIEQYF	TGTGCCAGCAGCAATTCGGAGGACATTTACTTCATCGAGCAGTACTTC
TRBV7-9	.	TRBJ1-1	.	CASSLVAVTF	TGTGCCAGCAGCTTAGTAGCAGTGACCTTT
TRBV10-3	TRBD2	TRBJ2-2	.	CAISELATGLAGAAGELFF	TGTGCCATCAGTGAACTGGCGACGGGACTAGCGGGAGCGGCCGGGGAGCTGTTTTTT
TRBV7-9	.	TRBJ1-1	.	CASSLGPVEAFF	TGTGCCAGCAGCCTGGGGCCAGTTGAAGCTTTCTTT
TRBV14	.	TRBJ1-1	.	CASSQGGLAGAFF	TGTGCCAGCAGCCAAGGGGGCCTCGCCGGGGCTTTCTTT
TRBV6-5	TRBD1	TRBJ2-7	.	CASRNPGQKIYEQYF	TGTGCCAGCAGGAATCCGGGACAGAAAATCTACGAGCAGTACTTC
TRBV7-2	TRBD1	TRBJ2-3	.	CASSLDRGRADTQYF	TGTGCCAGCAGCTTAGACAGGGGTCGAGCAGATACGCAGTATTTT
TRBV30	.	TRBJ2-3	.	CAWRYEISTDTQYF	TGTGCCTGGAGATACGAGATTAGCACAGATACGCAGTATTTT
TRBV5-6	.	TRBJ2-3	.	CASSLRDTQYF	TGTGCCAGCAGCTTAAGAGATACGCAGTATTTT
TRBV20-1	.	TRBJ2-1	.	CSANINNEQFF	TGCAGTGCTAATATTAACAATGAGCAGTTCTTC
TRBV7-9	.	TRBJ2-7	.	CASSSPPSKGDSSYEQYF	TGTGCCAGCAGCTCTCCCCCCAGCAAGGGCGACAGCTCCTACGAGCAGTACTTC
TRBV9	TRBD1	TRBJ2-1	.	CASSVDRGLRNEQFF	TGTGCCAGCAGCGTAGACAGGGGGCTAAGGAATGAGCAGTTCTTC
TRBV5-5	TRBD1	TRBJ1-1	few	CASSGGGQAGVAFF	TGTGCCAGCAGCGGCGGGGGACAGGCGGGAGTCGCTTTCTTT
TRBV15	.	TRBJ2-3	.	CATSSGTESTDTQYF	TGTGCCACCAGCAGCGGGACGGAGAGCACAGATACGCAGTATTTT
TRBV2	.	TRBJ1-3	once	CASSEVRGGNTIYF	TGTGCCAGCAGTGAAGTGAGGGGAGGAAACACCATATATTTT
TRBV27	.	TRBJ2-7	.	CASSLGQSALLYEQYF	TGTGCCAGCAGTTTAGGGCAGTCTGCTCTATTATACGAGCAGTACTTC
TRBV15	.	TRBJ1-5	.	CATSRDIGRGQPQHF	TGTGCCACCAGCAGAGATATCGGCAGGGGCCAGCCCCAGCATTTT
TRBV6-5	.	TRBJ1-2	.	CASSRGHNSYGYTF	TGTGCCAGCAGCCGGGGCCACAACTCCTATGGCTACACCTTC
TRBV6-6	.	TRBJ1-5	.	CASRHSFGNQPQHF	TGTGCCAGCAGACACTCCTTTGGGAATCAGCCCCAGCATTTT
TRBV11-1	TRBD1	TRBJ1-3	once	CASTHTPGQGLRTIYF	TGTGCCAGCACTCATACTCCGGGACAGGGGCTCCGCACCATATATTTT
TRBV7-2	.	TRBJ2-7	.	CASSSRGIFHEQYF	TGTGCCAGCAGTTCGAGGGGTATCTTCCACGAGCAGTACTTC
TRBV15	.	TRBJ2-2	.	CATRPESLGELFF	TGTGCCACCAGGCCTGAAAGCCTGGGGGAGCTGTTTTTT
TRBV7-9	.	TRBJ1-5	.	CASSSGAQPQHF	TGTGCCAGCAGCTCAGGAGCTCAGCCCCAGCATTTT
TRBV6-6	TRBD2	TRBJ2-1	.	CASSTGTSGRYNEQFF	TGTGCCAGCAGTACCGGGACTAGCGGGAGGTACAATGAGCAGTTCTTC
TRBV10-3	.	TRBJ2-1	.	CATSEVDRAEQFF	TGTGCCACCTCCGAAGTGGACCGGGCTGAGCAGTTCTTC
TRBV19	.	TRBJ2-7	.	CASSKEGPYYGQYF	TGTGCCAGTAGTAAAGAGGGACCCTACTACGGGCAGTACTTC
TRBV4-3	.	TRBJ2-2	once	CASSQGLNDLTATGELFF	TGCGCCAGCAGCCAAGGACTAAATGACCTAACCGCTACCGGGGAGCTGTTTTTT
TRBV9	.	TRBJ1-5	.	CASGGGLNQPQHF	TGTGCCAGCGGGGGGGGTCTTAATCAGCCCCAGCATTTT
TRBV6-5	.	TRBJ1-3	.	CASRGTLSGNTIYF	TGTGCCAGCAGGGGGACATTATCTGGAAACACCATATATTTT
TRBV9	TRBD2	TRBJ2-1	.	CASSVVSGGLYNEQFF	TGTGCCAGCAGCGTAGTCTCGGGGGGGCTATACAATGAGCAGTTCTTC
TRBV19	.	TRBJ2-7	.	CASSIGTDRYEQYF	TGTGCCAGTAGTATCGGGACGGACCGCTACGAGCAGTACTTC
TRBV29-1	.	TRBJ2-7	.	CSVRTASSYEQYF	TGCAGCGTGAGGACGGCGAGCTCCTACGAGCAGTACTTC
TRBV6-1	.	TRBJ2-7	.	CASSEGRGHLPPDEQYF	TGTGCCAGCAGTGAAGGGCGGGGACACCTCCCGCCCGACGAGCAGTACTTC
TRBV7-2	TRBD1	TRBJ2-7	.	CASIKTGGGEQYF	TGTGCCAGCATCAAAACAGGGGGCGGCGAGCAGTACTTC
TRBV6-1	TRBD2	TRBJ2-7	.	CATQGLAGAEQYF	TGTGCCACCCAGGGGCTAGCGGGGGCGGAGCAGTACTTC
TRBV2	.	TRBJ1-2	.	CASQGKGGYGYTF	TGTGCCAGCCAGGGTAAAGGTGGCTATGGCTACACCTTC
TRBV29-1	TRBD1	TRBJ2-2	.	CSVGDRANTGELFF	TGCAGCGTTGGGGACAGGGCTAACACCGGGGAGCTGTTTTTT